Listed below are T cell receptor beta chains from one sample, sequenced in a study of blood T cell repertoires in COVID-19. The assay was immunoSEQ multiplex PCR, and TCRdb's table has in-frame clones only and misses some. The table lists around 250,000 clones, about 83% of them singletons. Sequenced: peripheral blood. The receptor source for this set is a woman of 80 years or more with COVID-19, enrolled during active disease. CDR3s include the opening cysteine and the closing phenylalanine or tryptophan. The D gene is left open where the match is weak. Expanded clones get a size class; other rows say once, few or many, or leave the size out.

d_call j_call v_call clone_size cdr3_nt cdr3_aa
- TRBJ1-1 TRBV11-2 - TGTGCCAGCAGCTTGGGCGTAGAAGCTTTCTTT CASSLGVEAFF
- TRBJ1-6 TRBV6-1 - TGTGCCAGCAGTGAAAGACAGAATTCACCCCTCCACTTT CASSERQNSPLHF
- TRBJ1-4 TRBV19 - TGTGCCACCTCGAGAGGTCCCATCGGGGAAAAACTGTTTTTT CATSRGPIGEKLFF
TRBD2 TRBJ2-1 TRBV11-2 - TGTGCCAGCAGCTTTGGCGGGGGGGCCTACAATGAGCAGTTCTTC CASSFGGGAYNEQFF
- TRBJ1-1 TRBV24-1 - TGTGCCACCAGTGTATCAGGGCTCACTGAAGCTTTCTTT CATSVSGLTEAFF
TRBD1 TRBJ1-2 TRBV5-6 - TGTGCCAGCACCTTGAGGACAGGGGGCGGCTACACCTTC CASTLRTGGGYTF
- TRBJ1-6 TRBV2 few TGTGCCAGCACCGGAGGAGGCACCCTTAATTCACCCCTCCACTTT CASTGGGTLNSPLHF
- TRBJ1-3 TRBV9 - TGTGCCAGCAGCGTAGGAGGGGGCTCTGGAAACACCATATATTTT CASSVGGGSGNTIYF
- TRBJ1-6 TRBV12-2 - TGTGCAAGTCGCTTAGCTGGGACAGCTCCAAAATCTAATAATTCACCCCTCCACTTT CASRLAGTAPKSNNSPLHF
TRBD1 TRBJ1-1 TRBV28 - TGTGCCAGCAGATTCTACGGGACAGGGGAGAGTTGGGCTTTCTTT CASRFYGTGESWAFF
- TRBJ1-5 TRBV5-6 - TGTGCCAGCAGCTTGGCAGGGAATCAGCCCCAGCATTTT CASSLAGNQPQHF
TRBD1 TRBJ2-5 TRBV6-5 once TGTGCCAGCAGTTCGGGACAGGGGAGAAGAGAGACCCAGTACTTC CASSSGQGRRETQYF
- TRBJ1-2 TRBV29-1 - TGCAGCGTTGATACCGGGACACTCTATGGCTACACCTTC CSVDTGTLYGYTF
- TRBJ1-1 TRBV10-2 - TGCGCCAGCAGTGAAACGGTATGGGGAGACACTGAAGCTTTCTTT CASSETVWGDTEAFF
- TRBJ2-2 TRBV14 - TGTGCCAGCAGCCAACTGCAGGGGCGGGGGGAGCTGTTTTTT CASSQLQGRGELFF
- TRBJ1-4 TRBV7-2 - TGTGCCAGCAGCCTGGCCCCTGCAACTAATGAAAAACTGTTTTTT CASSLAPATNEKLFF
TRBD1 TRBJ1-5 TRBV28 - TGTGCCAGCAGAACAGGGGGAAAACCCCAGCATTTT CASRTGGKPQHF
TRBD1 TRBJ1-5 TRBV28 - TGTGCCAGCAGAAATGGACAGGGGAAAGTTGGCAATCAGCCCCAGCATTTT CASRNGQGKVGNQPQHF
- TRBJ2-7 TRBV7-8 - TGTGCCAGCAGCTTAGGCGCCGTCAACTACGAGCAGTACTTC CASSLGAVNYEQYF
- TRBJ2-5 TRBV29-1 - TGCAGCGTTTTCGCGTACCAAGAGACCCAGTACTTC CSVFAYQETQYF
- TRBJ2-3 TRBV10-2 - TGCGCCAGCAGTCCGCGGAGTAGCACAGATACGCAGTATTTT CASSPRSSTDTQYF
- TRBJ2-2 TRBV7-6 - TGTGCCAGCAGCTTAATTAGAGGCACCGGGGAGCTGTTTTTT CASSLIRGTGELFF
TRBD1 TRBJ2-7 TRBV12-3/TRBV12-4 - TGTGCCAGCAGGACAGGGGTTAGCTACGAGCAGTACTTC CASRTGVSYEQYF
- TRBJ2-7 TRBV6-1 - TGTGCCAGCAGTGACAGGATCTACGAGCAGTACTTC CASSDRIYEQYF
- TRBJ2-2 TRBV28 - TGTGCCAGCAGTTTAACTAGTCGAGGGGAGCTGTTTTTT CASSLTSRGELFF
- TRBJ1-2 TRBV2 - TGTGCCAGCAATAAGCAGGGCGTCTATGGCTACACCTTC CASNKQGVYGYTF
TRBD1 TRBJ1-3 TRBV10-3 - TGTGCCATCGGGGACAGGGAAAGGAACACCATATATTTT CAIGDRERNTIYF
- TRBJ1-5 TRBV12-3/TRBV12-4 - TGTGCCAGCAGTTCAGGGGGCAATCAGCCCCAGCATTTT CASSSGGNQPQHF
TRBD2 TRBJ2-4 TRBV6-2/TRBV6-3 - TGTGCCAGCAGCCGAGAAATGTTAGCGGGTCATCTAGCCAAAAACATTCAGTACTTC CASSREMLAGHLAKNIQYF